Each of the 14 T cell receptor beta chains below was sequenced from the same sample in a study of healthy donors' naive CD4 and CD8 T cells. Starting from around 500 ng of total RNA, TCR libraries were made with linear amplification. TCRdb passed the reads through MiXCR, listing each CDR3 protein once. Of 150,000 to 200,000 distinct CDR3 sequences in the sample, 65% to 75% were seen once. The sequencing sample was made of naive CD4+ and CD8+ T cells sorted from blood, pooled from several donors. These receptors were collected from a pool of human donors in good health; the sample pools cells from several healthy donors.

CDR3: CASSVTGGTSYEQYF. The DNA of the CDR3 is TGTGCCAGCAGCGTTACCGGGGGAACCTCCTACGAGCAGTACTTC. The V call is TRBV6-5, the J call TRBJ2-7; perhaps TRBD2 as D (6 bases). The CDR3 runs to 15 residues. Deletions cut 6 bases from V and 0 bases from J, with 15 bases between. Germline CDR1 is MNHEY and CDR2 is SVGAGI.

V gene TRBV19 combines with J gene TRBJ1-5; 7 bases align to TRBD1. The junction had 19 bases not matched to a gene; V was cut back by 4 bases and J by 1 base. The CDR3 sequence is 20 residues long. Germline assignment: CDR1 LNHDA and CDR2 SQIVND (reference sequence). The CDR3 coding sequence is TGTGCCAGTAGTACCAGTGGGGCCGCAACAGGGGTAGGGAGCAATCAGCCCCAGCATTTT. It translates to CASSTSGAATGVGSNQPQHF.

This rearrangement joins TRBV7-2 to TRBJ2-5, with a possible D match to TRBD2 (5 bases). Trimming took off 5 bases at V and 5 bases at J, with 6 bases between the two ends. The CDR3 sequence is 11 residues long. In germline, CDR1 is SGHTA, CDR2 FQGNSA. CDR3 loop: CASSTSETQYF. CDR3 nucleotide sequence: TGTGCCAGCAGCACTAGTGAGACCCAGTACTTC.

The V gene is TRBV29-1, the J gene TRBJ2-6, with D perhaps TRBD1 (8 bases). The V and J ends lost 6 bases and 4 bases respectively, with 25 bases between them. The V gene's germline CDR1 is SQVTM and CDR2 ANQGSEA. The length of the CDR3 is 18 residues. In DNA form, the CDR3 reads TGCAGCGTGGGAGGAGGGACAGGCGGGAGATCAGGGGCCAACGTCCTGACTTTC. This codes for CSVGGGTGGRSGANVLTF.

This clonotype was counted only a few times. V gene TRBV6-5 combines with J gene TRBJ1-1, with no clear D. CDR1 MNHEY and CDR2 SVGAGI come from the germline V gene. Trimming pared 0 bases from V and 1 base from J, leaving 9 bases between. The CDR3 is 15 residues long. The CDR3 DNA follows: TGTGCCAGCAGTTACTCAGGGCAGACGAACACTGAAGCTTTCTTT. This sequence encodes CASSYSGQTNTEAFF.

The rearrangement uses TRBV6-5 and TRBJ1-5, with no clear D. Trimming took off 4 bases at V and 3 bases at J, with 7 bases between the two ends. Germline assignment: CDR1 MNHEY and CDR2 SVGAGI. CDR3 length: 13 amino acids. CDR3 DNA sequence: TGTGCCAGCAGTTCCAGTAACAATCAGCCCCAGCATTTT. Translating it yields CASSSSNNQPQHF.

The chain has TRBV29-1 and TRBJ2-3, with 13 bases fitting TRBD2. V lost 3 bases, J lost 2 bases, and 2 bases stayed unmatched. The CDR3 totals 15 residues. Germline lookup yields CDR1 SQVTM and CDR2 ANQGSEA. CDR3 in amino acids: CSVDGTSGTTDTQYF. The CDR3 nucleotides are TGCAGCGTTGACGGGACTAGCGGGACCACAGATACGCAGTATTTT.

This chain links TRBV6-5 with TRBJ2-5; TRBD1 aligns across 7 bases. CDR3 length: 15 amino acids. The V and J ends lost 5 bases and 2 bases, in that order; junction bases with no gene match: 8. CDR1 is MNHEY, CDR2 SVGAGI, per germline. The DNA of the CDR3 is TGTGCCAGCAGTGGCCGGGACAGAAATCAAGAGACCCAGTACTTC. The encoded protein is CASSGRDRNQETQYF.

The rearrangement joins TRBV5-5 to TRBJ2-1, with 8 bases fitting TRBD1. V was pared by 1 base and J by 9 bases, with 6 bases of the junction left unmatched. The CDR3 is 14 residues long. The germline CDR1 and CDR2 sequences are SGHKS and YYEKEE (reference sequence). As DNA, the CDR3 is TGTGCCAGCAGCTTGACAGCCGGGACAGGTGAGCAGTTCTTC. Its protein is CASSLTAGTGEQFF.

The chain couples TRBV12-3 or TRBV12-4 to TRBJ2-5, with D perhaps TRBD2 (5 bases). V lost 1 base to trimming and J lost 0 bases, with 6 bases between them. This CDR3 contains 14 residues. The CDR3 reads CASSLVEDQETQYF. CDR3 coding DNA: TGTGCCAGCAGTTTAGTGGAGGACCAAGAGACCCAGTACTTC.

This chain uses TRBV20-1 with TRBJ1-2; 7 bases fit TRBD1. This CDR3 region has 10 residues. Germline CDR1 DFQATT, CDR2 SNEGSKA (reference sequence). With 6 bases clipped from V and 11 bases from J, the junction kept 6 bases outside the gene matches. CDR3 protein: CSAPTRGYTF. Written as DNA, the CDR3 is TGCAGTGCGCCGACCAGGGGGTACACCTTC.

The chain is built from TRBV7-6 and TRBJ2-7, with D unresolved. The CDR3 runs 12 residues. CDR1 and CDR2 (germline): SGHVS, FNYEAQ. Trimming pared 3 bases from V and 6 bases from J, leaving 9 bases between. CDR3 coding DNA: TGTGCCAGCAGCTTGAAAGAATCCGAGCAGTACTTC. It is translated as CASSLKESEQYF.

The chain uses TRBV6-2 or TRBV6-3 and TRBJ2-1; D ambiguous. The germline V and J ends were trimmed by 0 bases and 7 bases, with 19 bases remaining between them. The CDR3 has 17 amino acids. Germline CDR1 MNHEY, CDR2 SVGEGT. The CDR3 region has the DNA TGTGCCAGCAGTTACTCGAGTTCTAGGTGGTTTGTTAATGAGCAGTTCTTC. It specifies CASSYSSSRWFVNEQFF.

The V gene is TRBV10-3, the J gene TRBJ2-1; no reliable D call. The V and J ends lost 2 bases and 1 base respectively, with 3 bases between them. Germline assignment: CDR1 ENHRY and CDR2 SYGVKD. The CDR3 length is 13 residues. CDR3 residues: CAISEGSYNEQFF. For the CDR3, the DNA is TGTGCCATCAGTGAGGGGTCCTACAATGAGCAGTTCTTC.